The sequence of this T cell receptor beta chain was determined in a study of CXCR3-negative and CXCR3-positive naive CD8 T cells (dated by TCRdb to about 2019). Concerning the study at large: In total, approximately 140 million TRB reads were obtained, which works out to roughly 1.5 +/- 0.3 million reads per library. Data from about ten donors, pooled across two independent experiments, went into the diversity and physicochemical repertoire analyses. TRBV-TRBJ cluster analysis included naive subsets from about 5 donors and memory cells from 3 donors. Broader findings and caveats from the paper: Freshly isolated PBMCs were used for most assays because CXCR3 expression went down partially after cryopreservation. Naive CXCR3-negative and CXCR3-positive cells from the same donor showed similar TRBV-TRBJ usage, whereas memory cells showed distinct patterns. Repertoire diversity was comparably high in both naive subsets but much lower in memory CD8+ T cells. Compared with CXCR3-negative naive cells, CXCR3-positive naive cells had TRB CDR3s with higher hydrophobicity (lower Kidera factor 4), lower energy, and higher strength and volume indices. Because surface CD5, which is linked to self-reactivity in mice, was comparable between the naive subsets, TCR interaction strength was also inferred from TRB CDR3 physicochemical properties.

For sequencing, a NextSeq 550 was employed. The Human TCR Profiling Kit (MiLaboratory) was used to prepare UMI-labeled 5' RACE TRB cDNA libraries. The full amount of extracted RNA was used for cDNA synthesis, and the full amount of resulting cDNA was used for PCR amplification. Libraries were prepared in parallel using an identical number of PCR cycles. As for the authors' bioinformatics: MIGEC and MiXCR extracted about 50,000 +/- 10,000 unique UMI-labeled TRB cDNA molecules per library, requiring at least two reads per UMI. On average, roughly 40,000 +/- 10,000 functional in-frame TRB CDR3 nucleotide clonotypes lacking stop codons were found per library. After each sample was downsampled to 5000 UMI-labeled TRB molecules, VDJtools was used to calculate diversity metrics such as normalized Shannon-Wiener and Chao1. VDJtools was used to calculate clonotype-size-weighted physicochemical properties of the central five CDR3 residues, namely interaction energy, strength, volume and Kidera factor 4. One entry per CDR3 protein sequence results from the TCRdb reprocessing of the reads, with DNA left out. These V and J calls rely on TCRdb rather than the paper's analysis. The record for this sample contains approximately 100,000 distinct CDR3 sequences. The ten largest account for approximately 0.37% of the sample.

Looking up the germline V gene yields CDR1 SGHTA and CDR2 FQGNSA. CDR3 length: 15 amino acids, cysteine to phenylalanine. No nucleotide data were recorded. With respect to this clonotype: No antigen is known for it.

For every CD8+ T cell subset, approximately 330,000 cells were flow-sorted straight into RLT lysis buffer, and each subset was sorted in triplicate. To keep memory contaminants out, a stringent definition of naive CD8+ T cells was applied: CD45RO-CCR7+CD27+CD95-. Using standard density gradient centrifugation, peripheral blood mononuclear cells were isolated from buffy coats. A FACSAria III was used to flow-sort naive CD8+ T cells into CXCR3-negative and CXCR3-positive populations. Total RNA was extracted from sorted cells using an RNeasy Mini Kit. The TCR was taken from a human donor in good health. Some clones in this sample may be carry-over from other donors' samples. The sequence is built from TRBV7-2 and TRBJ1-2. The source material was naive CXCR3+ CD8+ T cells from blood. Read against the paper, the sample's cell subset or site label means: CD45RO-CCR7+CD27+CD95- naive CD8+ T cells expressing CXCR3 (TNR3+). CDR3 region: CASSLPFTEFYGYTF.